This TCR beta chain originates from a study of beta chain features in type 1 diabetes. Notes on this clone: Its antigen is as yet unknown.

Trimming took 7 bases from V and 5 from J; bases not matched to a gene: 13. This CDR3 contains 15 residues. Per germline, CDR1 SGHRS and CDR2 YFSETQ. Overall study results and limits: Highly expressing activated T cells could be over-counted with a cDNA template. Among patients with Type 1 diabetes, TCRB CDR3s were moderately but significantly shorter in every one of the four CD4+ subsets.

Expressed TCRB transcripts were sequenced after all isolated RNA was converted to cDNA. Profiled with immunoSEQ multiplex PCR; TCRdb holds only in-frame clones, not every one. The data show about 160,000 clones, with around 8.3% seen just once and approximately 0.54% held by the top ten. The clonotype was recovered from a woman under 30 with type 1 diabetes. This chain joins TRBV5-1 and TRBJ1-1; 8 bases map to TRBD1. The sample comprised central memory CD4+ T cells from blood. The CDR3 here is CASETSGGSGTEAFF. DNA of the CDR3: TGCGCCAGCGAAACCTCAGGGGGCAGTGGGACTGAAGCTTTCTTT.